The 21 T cell receptor beta chains reported below all come from one sample, sequenced in a study of control samples from healthy donors and cancer patients. Profiling relied on immunoSEQ multiplex PCR, and the TCRdb table lists in-frame clones only, not all of them. The sample includes 130,000 to 150,000 clones, roughly 93% of them seen just once. Sequenced: blood. The source is a man younger than 35 in good health.

The V gene is TRBV6-2 or TRBV6-3, the J gene TRBJ2-5, with TRBD1 matching over 9 bases. The germline V gene encodes CDR1 MNHEY and CDR2 SVGEGT. The CDR3 has 20 residues. The trim removed 2 bases at V and 4 bases at J, leaving 20 bases unmatched. The CDR3: CASSYTYPRDRVVVGETQYF. The CDR3 region has the DNA TGTGCCAGCAGTTACACCTATCCTCGGGACAGGGTGGTTGTTGGAGAGACCCAGTACTTC.

The J gene is TRBJ2-7, the V gene TRBV29-1, with D possibly being TRBD2 (5 bases). The germline V gene has CDR1 SQVTM and CDR2 ANQGSEA. V lost 4 bases and J 4 bases, leaving 17 bases between the germline ends. CDR3 length: 14 amino acids. In DNA, the CDR3 is TGCAGCGTTGGGTCGGAGGATAAACGGTACGAGCAGTACTTC. Translation: CSVGSEDKRYEQYF.

This chain connects TRBV5-1 to TRBJ1-1; TRBD1 matches 8 bases. Trimming at V came to 3 bases and at J to 4 bases, leaving 2 bases not matched to a gene. The CDR3 is 13 amino acids. Germline CDR1 reads SGHRS; CDR2 reads YFSETQ. DNA of the CDR3: TGCGCCAGCAGCTCTACAGGGGGCACTGAAGCTTTCTTT. Translated: CASSSTGGTEAFF.

V gene TRBV29-1 combines with J gene TRBJ1-1, with D unclear. Germline V gene data show CDR1 as SQVTM and CDR2 as ANQGSEA. The CDR3 loop spans 11 amino acids. Trimming stripped 4 bases from V and 6 bases from J, with 9 bases between. In nucleotides, the CDR3 is TGCAGCGTTGTAGGTGCGGCTGAAGCTTTCTTT. Translation: CSVVGAAEAFF.

V is TRBV30 and J is TRBJ1-4, with D uncertain. Germline assignment: CDR1 GTSNPN and CDR2 SVGIG (reference sequence). The length of the CDR3 is 12 residues. V was trimmed by 4 bases and J by 1 base, leaving 4 bases between them. The CDR3 spells CAWKLTNEKLFF. CDR3 nucleotides: TGTGCCTGGAAGCTAACTAATGAAAAACTGTTTTTT.

This chain joins TRBV12-5 and TRBJ1-2; no clear D. Germline V gives CDR1 LGHNT, CDR2 FRNRAP. This CDR3 has 12 amino acids. Trimming cost V 2 bases and J 4 bases, with 5 bases left between them. The CDR3 region is CASGLPIYGYTF. CDR3 coding DNA: TGTGCTAGTGGTTTGCCCATCTATGGCTACACCTTC.

The chain joins TRBV10-3 to TRBJ2-2, with 11 bases identical to TRBD2. J gave up 2 bases and V 3 bases, and 5 bases lay outside the gene matches. The CDR3 length is 17 residues. CDR1 and CDR2 (germline): ENHRY, SYGVKD. DNA for the CDR3: TGTGCCATCAGTGACGGACTAGCGGGTCAAAACACCGGGGAGCTGTTTTTT. The encoded protein is CAISDGLAGQNTGELFF.

This clone was seen once. The chain carries TRBV10-2 and TRBJ1-3, with a tentative D call TRBD1 (5 bases). The CDR3 spans 15 residues. The germline gives CDR1 WSHSY, CDR2 SAAADI. V lost 0 bases and J lost 4, with 10 bases in between. In DNA form, the CDR3 reads TGCGCCAGCAGTGAGTCTGGGGGGACCGGAAACACCATATATTTT. Amino acids: CASSESGGTGNTIYF.

The V gene is TRBV12-3 or TRBV12-4, the J gene TRBJ1-1, with TRBD1 matching over 8 bases. CDR3 size: 13 residues. V shed 6 bases, J shed 4 bases, and the junction held 4 bases outside the gene matches. CDR3 region: CASRGRGPTEAFF. In DNA, the CDR3 is TGTGCCAGCAGGGGCAGGGGGCCCACTGAAGCTTTCTTT.

The genes are TRBV18 and TRBJ2-6; D possibly matches TRBD1 or TRBD2 (5 bases each). Looked up from germline, CDR1 is KGHSH and CDR2 is LQKENI. V lost 3 bases, J lost 0 bases, and 12 bases lay in between. The CDR3 totals 17 residues. In nucleotides, the CDR3 is TGTGCCAGCTCACCGGGGACCCCGGGCTCTGGGGCCAACGTCCTGACTTTC. It encodes CASSPGTPGSGANVLTF.

The rearrangement uses TRBV18 and TRBJ2-7; D not resolved. The CDR3 covers 14 residues. Trimming took off 2 bases at V and 2 bases at J, with 10 bases between the two ends. Germline V CDR1 and CDR2: KGHSH, LQKENI. The CDR3, as DNA: TGTGCCAGCTCACCAAGGGAAGGGACCTACGAGCAGTACTTC. Translating gives CASSPREGTYEQYF. Looking up the rest from reference TRBV18 and TRBJ2-7 gives the full variable domain: NAGVMQNPRHLVRRRGQEARLRCSPMKGHSHVYWYRQLPEEGLKFMVYLQKENIIDESGMPKERFSAEFPKEGPSILRIQQVVRGDSAAYFCASSPREGTYEQYFGPGTRLTVT.

V usage is TRBV27 and J usage is TRBJ2-3, with 10 nucleotides matching TRBD2. The germline V gene has CDR1 MNHEY and CDR2 SMNVEV (reference sequence). Trimming cost V 1 base and J 6 bases; bases outside gene matches: 4. CDR3 length equals 15 residues. CDR3 bases: TGTGCCAGCAGTTTATTAGCGGGGGGTTTGGATACGCAGTATTTT. Translating gives CASSLLAGGLDTQYF.

The rearrangement joins TRBV5-6 to TRBJ2-7; 8 bases are shared with TRBD1. In germline, CDR1 is SGHDT, CDR2 YYEEEE. The CDR3 extends over 15 amino acids. The V gene end was trimmed by 3 bases and the J gene end by 4 bases; junction bases not matched to a gene: 9. The CDR3 DNA follows: TGTGCCAGCAGCTCAGACAGGGGATTACCGTACGAGCAGTACTTC. Amino acids: CASSSDRGLPYEQYF.

The CDR3 region is CASSYPRTSGSKTLRETQYF. The CDR3 region has the DNA TGTGCCAGCAGTTACCCTCGGACTAGCGGGAGCAAAACCCTACGAGAGACCCAGTACTTC. This rearrangement joins TRBV6-2 or TRBV6-3 to TRBJ2-5; the match to TRBD2 covers 13 bases. Germline CDR1 is MNHEY and CDR2 is SVGEGT. This CDR3 has 20 amino acids. V lost 2 bases, J lost 4 bases, and 16 bases stayed unmatched.

The CDR3 bases are TGCAGCGTTGAAGATCGGGGTCGGGCTGAAGCTTTCTTT. As protein: CSVEDRGRAEAFF. The chain combines TRBV29-1 with TRBJ1-1; D is undetermined. V lost 0 bases and J 6 bases, leaving 11 bases between the germline ends. The CDR3 spans 13 residues. CDR1 and CDR2 (germline): SQVTM, ANQGSEA. The full variable domain, with the rest looked up from reference TRBV29-1 and TRBJ1-1, is SAVISQKPSRDICQRGTSLTIQCQVDSQVTMMFWYRQQPGQSLTLIATANQGSEATYESGFVIDKFPISRPNLTFSTLTVSNMSPEDSSIYLCSVEDRGRAEAFFGQGTRLTVV.

This chain links TRBV6-5 with TRBJ2-2; 8 positions agree with TRBD1. The CDR3 consists of 15 residues. Germline loops: CDR1 MNHEY, CDR2 SVGAGI. J lost 2 bases, V lost 6 bases, and 5 bases had no gene match. In DNA, the CDR3 is TGTGCCAGCAGGCTCGGACAGGGAAACACCGGGGAGCTGTTTTTT. Amino acids: CASRLGQGNTGELFF.

The CDR3 DNA reads TGTGCCAGCAGCCAAGCTCGCCTCTATGGCTACACCTTC. It specifies CASSQARLYGYTF. The genes are TRBV3-1 (or the pseudogene TRBV3-2) and TRBJ1-2; no reliable D call. Deletions cut 1 base from V and 4 bases from J, with 7 bases between. The CDR3 consists of 13 residues. Germline V lookup: CDR1 LGHDT, CDR2 YNNKEL (reference sequence).

Worth noting for this clone: Other DNA sequences in the same sample also yield this CDR3. V and J are TRBV7-3 and TRBJ2-1; D uncertain. CDR3 size: 12 residues. V was shortened by 0 bases and J by 6 bases, with 3 bases between the two germline ends. Germline V gene lookup returns CDR1 SGHTA and CDR2 FQGTGA. CDR3 sequence: CASSLTGNEQFF. CDR3 sequence (DNA): TGTGCCAGCAGCTTAACGGGCAATGAGCAGTTCTTC.

J is TRBJ1-2 and V is TRBV7-9; 8 bases agree with TRBD1. The CDR3 is 16 residues long. Germline-derived CDR1 and CDR2 are SEHNR and FQNEAQ (reference sequence). V lost 6 bases, J lost 0 bases, and 9 bases stayed unmatched. In DNA, the CDR3 is TGTGCCAGCAGTTCTAACCGACAGGGGCCTAACTATGGCTACACCTTC. Protein product: CASSSNRQGPNYGYTF. Variable domain in full (rest from reference TRBV7-9 and TRBJ1-2): DTGVSQNPRHKITKRGQNVTFRCDPISEHNRLYWYRQTLGQGPEFLTYFQNEAQLEKSRLLSDRFSAERPKGSFSTLEIQRTEQGDSAMYLCASSSNRQGPNYGYTFGSGTRLTVV.

The chain joins TRBV30 to TRBJ1-1, with a weak D call TRBD1 (5 bases). Germline V gene lookup returns CDR1 GTSNPN and CDR2 SVGIG (reference sequence). Trimming removed 7 bases from V and 4 bases from J, with 13 bases in between. The CDR3 runs to 12 residues. The CDR3, as DNA: TGTGCCTTATTTGGGGGGAGCACTGAAGCTTTCTTT. This translates into CALFGGSTEAFF. The full variable domain, completed using reference TRBV30 and TRBJ1-1, is SQTIHQWPATLVQPVGSPLSLECTVEGTSNPNLYWYRQAAGRGLQLLFYSVGIGQISSEVPQNLSASRPQDRQFILSSKKLLLSDSGFYLCALFGGSTEAFFGQGTRLTVV.

The chain is built from TRBV18 and TRBJ2-7, with D maybe TRBD1 (6 bases). The germline V gene encodes CDR1 KGHSH and CDR2 LQKENI. Trimming took 0 bases from V and 7 from J, leaving 28 bases between them. CDR3 length equals 19 residues. DNA of the CDR3: TGTGCCAGCTCACCACCACCGGGACACGAAGACGACCCATTGTGGGAGCAGTACTTC. It encodes CASSPPPGHEDDPLWEQYF.